Listed below are T cell receptor beta chains from one sample, sequenced in a study of somatic mutations in cytotoxic T cells in rheumatoid arthritis. Assay used: immunoSEQ multiplex PCR; TCRdb lists only in-frame clones, some missing. The data show about 20,000 clones, 80% to 90% seen once. Sequencing was carried out using CD8+ T cells sorted from blood. The receptors were gathered from a man aged 40-49 years in good health. Each CDR3 is given with its conserved first and last residue. D genes are given only for firm matches. Rows may omit the clone size; those that give it use once, few, many or a size class.

clone_size j_call d_call v_call cdr3_aa cdr3_nt
. TRBJ1-5 TRBD1 TRBV11-3 CAGYRDRDIISNQPQHF TGTGCCGGGTACCGGGACAGGGATATCATTAGCAATCAGCCCCAGCATTTT
. TRBJ2-3 . TRBV28 CASRERVGASTDTQYF TGTGCCAGCAGGGAACGGGTCGGGGCTAGCACAGATACGCAGTATTTT
. TRBJ2-1 . TRBV29-1 CSVEDFWSAYNEQFF TGCAGCGTTGAAGATTTCTGGAGTGCCTACAATGAGCAGTTCTTC
. TRBJ2-5 TRBD1 TRBV5-1 CASSLGDRGRETQYF TGCGCCAGCAGCTTGGGGGACAGGGGCCGAGAGACCCAGTACTTC
once TRBJ1-1 . TRBV6-5 CASSYRELGNTEAFF TGTGCCAGCTCCTACAGGGAATTGGGTAACACTGAAGCTTTCTTT
. TRBJ2-1 . TRBV6-1 CATSGWVYNEQFF TGTGCCACTTCAGGGTGGGTCTACAATGAGCAGTTCTTC
. TRBJ2-3 . TRBV7-9 CASSSRQGLTDTQYF TGTGCCAGCAGCTCGAGACAGGGACTCACAGATACGCAGTATTTT
. TRBJ1-3 TRBD1 TRBV9 CASSENRGSGNTIYF TGTGCCAGCAGCGAAAACAGGGGCTCTGGAAACACCATATATTTT
few TRBJ1-5 . TRBV28 CASSTAPSQPQHF TGTGCCAGCAGTACAGCCCCAAGTCAGCCCCAGCATTTT
. TRBJ2-3 . TRBV2 CASSPLQGFTDTQYF TGTGCCAGCAGCCCCCTACAGGGTTTCACAGATACGCAGTATTTT
. TRBJ1-5 . TRBV23-1 CASNRTPYSNQPQHF TGCGCCAGCAACCGGACACCCTATAGCAATCAGCCCCAGCATTTT
. TRBJ2-7 . TRBV10-3 CAISGSGNLYEQYF TGTGCCATCAGTGGATCGGGGAATCTATACGAGCAGTACTTC
few TRBJ2-7 . TRBV28 CASSPPLAYEQYF TGTGCCAGCAGTCCCCCGTTAGCCTACGAGCAGTACTTC
. TRBJ2-7 . TRBV14 CASSHMTSHEQYF TGTGCCAGCAGCCACATGACGAGCCACGAGCAGTACTTC
. TRBJ1-1 . TRBV6-4 CASSEHSRTDEAFF TGTGCCAGCAGTGAACATTCTAGGACGGATGAAGCTTTCTTT
. TRBJ2-7 TRBD2 TRBV5-6 CASSPGLAGYEQYF TGTGCCAGCAGCCCTGGACTAGCGGGCTACGAGCAGTACTTC
once TRBJ2-7 . TRBV27 CASSFGESSYEQYF TGTGCCAGCAGTTTCGGGGAGAGCTCCTACGAGCAGTACTTC
. TRBJ1-2 . TRBV29-1 CSVPLRSAPNYGYTF TGCAGCGTCCCACTAAGGAGTGCTCCTAACTATGGCTACACCTTC
. TRBJ2-2 . TRBV7-2 CASSTFGWGTGELFF TGTGCCAGCAGCACCTTCGGGTGGGGGACCGGGGAGCTGTTTTTT
few TRBJ1-2 . TRBV4-3 CASSQDRGRGYGYTF TGCGCCAGCAGCCAAGACCGGGGGAGAGGCTATGGCTACACCTTC
. TRBJ2-1 TRBD2 TRBV27 CASSPAGVSNEQFF TGTGCCAGCAGTCCAGCGGGAGTATCCAATGAGCAGTTCTTC
. TRBJ1-1 . TRBV27 CASSFLPPGAGNTEAFF TGTGCCAGCAGTTTCCTACCCCCCGGGGCAGGGAACACTGAAGCTTTCTTT
. TRBJ1-1 TRBD1 TRBV6-5 CASSLGTVNTEAFF TGTGCCAGCAGTTTAGGGACAGTGAACACTGAAGCTTTCTTT
. TRBJ2-5 . TRBV5-4 CASSLASGESETQYF TGTGCCAGCAGCTTGGCCTCAGGGGAGTCGGAGACCCAGTACTTC
. TRBJ2-7 . TRBV27 CASSLKGAEQYF TGTGCCAGCAGTTTGAAGGGTGCCGAGCAGTACTTC
. TRBJ2-1 . TRBV6-7 CASSPFRWAYNEQFF TGTGCCAGCAGTCCGTTTCGGTGGGCCTACAATGAGCAGTTCTTC
. TRBJ2-1 TRBD2 TRBV4-2 CASSQEGLGGRNSYNGQFF TGTGCCAGCAGCCAAGAAGGTCTCGGCGGGAGGAACTCCTACAATGGGCAGTTCTTC
. TRBJ2-1 TRBD2 TRBV27 CASSLVSPSGPAFIIGQFF TGTGCCAGCAGTTTAGTTAGCCCTAGCGGGCCTGCTTTCATCATAGGGCAGTTCTTC
. TRBJ2-7 . TRBV28 CASSSRVYEQYF TGTGCCAGCAGTTCAAGGGTCTACGAGCAGTACTTC
. TRBJ2-2 . TRBV7-6 CASSLGWTGELFF TGTGCCAGCAGCTTGGGGTGGACCGGGGAGCTGTTTTTT
. TRBJ2-7 . TRBV28 CASSLQTGRYEQYF TGTGCCAGCAGTTTACAGACAGGAAGGTACGAGCAGTACTTC
once TRBJ2-1 TRBD2 TRBV7-6 CASSLDPVTSGASSYNEQFF TGTGCCAGCAGCTTAGACCCAGTGACAAGCGGGGCTAGCTCCTACAATGAGCAGTTCTTC
. TRBJ2-3 TRBD1 TRBV15 CATSPRDRDTDTQYF TGTGCCACCAGCCCCCGGGACAGGGATACAGATACGCAGTATTTT
once TRBJ1-5 . TRBV30 CAWSVSPNQPQHF TGTGCCTGGAGTGTATCCCCCAATCAGCCCCAGCATTTT
. TRBJ1-5 . TRBV28 CASSPGTPNQPQHF TGTGCCAGCAGTCCCGGGACTCCGAATCAGCCCCAGCATTTT
. TRBJ2-3 . TRBV11-2 CASSLTDTQYF TGTGCCAGCAGCTTGACAGATACGCAGTATTTT
. TRBJ2-7 . TRBV9 CASSVGSGSSYEQYF TGTGCCAGCAGCGTAGGTAGCGGAAGCTCCTACGAGCAGTACTTC
. TRBJ2-1 TRBD2 TRBV29-1 CSVETLTSGRDNEQFF TGCAGCGTTGAAACCCTGACTAGCGGGAGGGACAATGAGCAGTTCTTC
few TRBJ1-1 . TRBV27 CASSLFRGHNTEAFF TGTGCCAGCAGTTTATTTCGGGGACACAACACTGAAGCTTTCTTT
once TRBJ2-1 . TRBV5-4 CASSSGIGYYEQFF TGTGCCAGCAGCTCCGGGATAGGGTATTATGAGCAGTTCTTC
. TRBJ2-3 . TRBV6-5 CASSYTGTDTQYF TGTGCCAGCAGTTACACAGGGACAGATACGCAGTATTTT
few TRBJ1-1 . TRBV7-7 CASSLERRSAFF TGTGCTAGCAGCTTAGAGAGGAGGTCAGCTTTCTTT
. TRBJ1-1 . TRBV5-1 CASSWGYTEAFF TGCGCCAGCAGCTGGGGATACACTGAAGCTTTCTTT
. TRBJ1-1 TRBD1 TRBV27 CASTTQGGATEAFF TGTGCCAGCACCACACAGGGGGGTGCCACTGAAGCTTTCTTT
. TRBJ2-1 TRBD2 TRBV27 CASSYRGLAGVGEQFF TGTGCCAGCAGTTACAGGGGACTAGCGGGAGTAGGTGAGCAGTTCTTC
. TRBJ2-2 TRBD1 TRBV2 CASKGQGRTGELFF TGTGCCAGCAAAGGACAGGGCCGGACCGGGGAGCTGTTTTTT
. TRBJ2-1 TRBD2 TRBV7-2 CASRTSLTSGAYNEQFF TGTGCCAGCAGGACCTCCCTCACTAGCGGCGCTTACAATGAGCAGTTCTTC